These 28 T cell receptor beta chains were all obtained from the same sample, sequenced in a study of blood T cell repertoires in COVID-19. Using immunoSEQ multiplex PCR, the repertoire was profiled, and TCRdb retains in-frame clones only, with some absent. The sample lists under 300,000 clones; around 90% were seen once. The specimen was peripheral blood. Source of these receptors: a woman between 40 and 55 years old who had recovered from COVID-19.

The table lists this clone with a count of one. The V call is TRBV6-5, the J call TRBJ1-2; 7 positions match TRBD1. The V and J ends lost 7 bases and 4 bases, in that order; junction bases with no gene match: 6. CDR1 MNHEY and CDR2 SVGAGI come from the germline V gene. The CDR3 is made up of 13 amino acids. CDR3 nucleotides: TGTGCCAGCACGGTGAGGGGGCTCTATGGCTACACCTTC. This encodes CASTVRGLYGYTF.

The chain couples TRBV2 to TRBJ1-5, with unresolved D. This CDR3 spans 14 amino acids. With 6 bases removed from V and 8 bases from J, the gap between germline ends came to 17 bases. Germline CDR1 is SNHLY and CDR2 is FYNNEI. The chain's CDR3 is CASRARVPREPQHF. The CDR3 DNA is TGTGCCAGCAGGGCCCGGGTCCCCCGGGAGCCCCAGCATTTT.

The gene calls are TRBV6-5 and TRBJ1-1; weak D call: TRBD1 (5 bases). V lost 6 bases and J 11 bases, leaving 25 bases between the germline ends. The germline gives CDR1 MNHEY, CDR2 SVGAGI. CDR3 size: 15 residues. CDR3 loop: CASSKGQGGLLGAFF. CDR3 nucleotides: TGTGCCAGCAGCAAGGGGCAGGGAGGGTTGCTCGGGGCTTTCTTT.

The chain links TRBV9 to TRBJ1-1, with a tentative D call TRBD1 (5 bases). The V gene lost 4 bases and the J gene lost 0 bases, with 16 bases spanning the gap. Germline lookup yields CDR1 SGDLS and CDR2 YYNGEE. The CDR3 covers 16 residues. CDR3 loop: CASSPGGGPLNTEAFF. The CDR3, as DNA: TGTGCCAGCAGCCCGGGGGGTGGGCCTTTGAACACTGAAGCTTTCTTT.

This clone was detected only once. CDR3 sequence reads: CASSLEGRAYSPLHF. CDR3 nucleotides: TGTGCCAGCAGTTTGGAGGGGAGAGCCTATTCACCCCTCCACTTT. The chain joins TRBV27 to TRBJ1-6; D might be TRBD1 (5 bases). Deletions cut 3 bases from V and 8 bases from J, with 14 bases between. The length of the CDR3 is 15 residues. Germline CDR1 MNHEY, CDR2 SMNVEV (reference sequence).

The chain recombines TRBV19 with TRBJ2-1, with D perhaps matching TRBD1 (7 bases). Germline lookup yields CDR1 LNHDA and CDR2 SQIVND (reference sequence). This CDR3 spans 15 amino acids. Trimming cost V 5 bases and J 6 bases, with 17 bases left between them. The CDR3 region is CASSPSGGYLNEQFF. The CDR3 coding sequence is TGTGCCAGTAGTCCCTCAGGGGGGTACCTCAATGAGCAGTTCTTC.

The chain combines TRBV18 with TRBJ2-5, with 10 bases lining up with TRBD1. This CDR3 has 17 residues. Germline values: CDR1 KGHSH, CDR2 LQKENI. The trim removed 3 bases at V and 4 bases at J, leaving 11 bases unmatched. For the CDR3, the DNA is TGTGCCAGCTCACCCCTCTCCCGGGACAGGGGACGAGAGACCCAGTACTTC. It translates to CASSPLSRDRGRETQYF.

This sequence joins TRBV5-4 and TRBJ2-5, with D possibly TRBD2 on 7 matching bases. V lost 4 bases and J lost 4, with 14 bases in between. This CDR3 comprises 14 residues. In germline, CDR1 is SGHNT, CDR2 YYREEE (reference sequence). The DNA of the CDR3 is TGTGCCAGCAGCCCCTGGGGGGGGCGAGAGACCCAGTACTTC. Residues: CASSPWGGRETQYF.

This chain joins TRBV23-1 and TRBJ1-3; 7 nucleotides match TRBD1. TRBV23-1 is given ORF status, its function remaining uncertain. CDR3 length: 18 amino acids. The J segment lost 2 bases and the V segment lost 3 bases, leaving 13 bases of the junction unmatched. In DNA form, the CDR3 reads TGCGCCAGCAGTCAGCCGTTTAGACAGGGTACGGCTGGAAACACCATATATTTT. This translates into CASSQPFRQGTAGNTIYF.

This chain uses TRBV4-3 with TRBJ2-5, with 8 positions matching TRBD2. Trimming took 4 bases from V and 1 from J; bases not matched to a gene: 17. Germline V lookup: CDR1 LGHNA, CDR2 YSLEER. This CDR3 spans 19 amino acids. CDR3 nucleotide sequence: TGCGCCAGCAGCCCCAGCGAACCCTTGTCGGGGGGGCCCCAAGAGACCCAGTACTTC. It is translated as CASSPSEPLSGGPQETQYF.

Here the CDR3 reads CASSHRGGTGPLGGYTF. CDR3 bases: TGTGCCAGCAGCCACCGGGGGGGGACAGGGCCCTTAGGGGGCTACACCTTC. This sequence joins TRBV11-2 and TRBJ1-2; 9 nucleotides agree with TRBD1. Germline-derived CDR1 and CDR2 are SGHAT and FQNNGV. V gave up 5 bases and J gave up 8 bases; unmatched junction bases: 18. This CDR3 is 17 amino acids long.

The V and J genes are TRBV9 and TRBJ2-1, with 12 nucleotides matching TRBD2. The CDR3 is made up of 15 amino acids. The V segment lost 1 base and the J segment 9 bases; nucleotides outside the gene matches: 5. CDR1 is SGDLS and CDR2 is YYNGEE in the germline V gene. The DNA for the CDR3 is TGTGCCAGCAGCGTATGGGCTAGCGGGAGGGGTGAGCAGTTCTTC. Amino acids: CASSVWASGRGEQFF.

This sequence joins TRBV7-2 and TRBJ2-5, with 12 bases lining up with TRBD2. The CDR3 is made up of 14 amino acids. Trimming took 5 bases from V and 4 from J; bases not matched to a gene: 2. Germline CDR1 SGHTA, CDR2 FQGNSA. CDR3 region: CASSQTSGRETQYF. The CDR3 nucleotides are TGTGCCAGCAGCCAGACTAGCGGGAGAGAGACCCAGTACTTC.

J is TRBJ2-5 and V is TRBV5-4, with D possibly being TRBD2 (6 bases). CDR3 length: 15 amino acids. The V end lost 4 bases, the J end lost 4 bases, and 17 bases lay between the germline ends. Germline CDR1 is SGHNT and CDR2 is YYREEE (reference sequence). The CDR3, as DNA: TGTGCCAGCAGCCCCCCTCGGGGGAGCCGAGAGACCCAGTACTTC. This gives the protein CASSPPRGSRETQYF.

The rearrangement joins TRBV4-1 to TRBJ1-1; D not certain. The germline gives CDR1 MGHRA, CDR2 YSYEKL. V was trimmed by 1 base and J by 2 bases, leaving 8 bases between them. The CDR3 sequence is 14 residues long. CDR3 residues: CASSQGGGNTEAFF. CDR3 DNA sequence: TGCGCCAGCAGCCAAGGGGGAGGAAACACTGAAGCTTTCTTT.

This clone was detected only a few times. V and J are TRBV4-3 and TRBJ1-1; the D is unclear. CDR1 LGHNA and CDR2 YSLEER come from the germline V gene. V gave up 8 bases and J gave up 1 base, with 8 bases separating them. The CDR3 totals 12 residues. CDR3: CASGRENTEAFF. Written as DNA, the CDR3 is TGCGCCAGCGGGAGAGAGAACACTGAAGCTTTCTTT.

A remark on this clone: The junction departs from germline at one end; a sequencing error may be responsible. This chain connects TRBV5-1 to TRBJ2-1, with 12 nucleotides matching TRBD2. This CDR3 is built from 16 residues. The V gene's germline CDR1 is SGHRS and CDR2 YFSETQ. CDR3 coding DNA: TGCGCCAGCAACTTGGGGGGACTAGCGGGTTACAATGAGCAGTTCTTC. As protein: CASNLGGLAGYNEQFF.

This chain links TRBV6-2 or TRBV6-3 with TRBJ2-7; 7 nucleotides agree with TRBD1. J lost 4 bases, V lost 5 bases, and 5 bases had no gene match. The CDR3 is 13 amino acids. The germline V gene encodes CDR1 MNHEY and CDR2 SVGEGT. CDR3 sequence reads: CASSPAQGYEQYF. CDR3 in DNA: TGTGCCAGCAGTCCCGCACAGGGGTACGAGCAGTACTTC.

Comments on this clone: The same CDR3 is also encoded by other DNA sequences in this sample. The V gene is TRBV20-1, the J gene TRBJ2-1; tentatively, D is TRBD1 (6 bases). Germline loops: CDR1 DFQATT, CDR2 SNEGSKA (reference sequence). Trimming removed 6 bases at V and 7 bases at J, with 10 bases between. The CDR3 is made up of 11 amino acids. The CDR3 protein is CSARDINEQFF. CDR3 bases: TGCAGTGCCAGGGACATAAATGAGCAGTTCTTC.

V and J are TRBV10-3 and TRBJ2-3; TRBD2 aligns across 8 bases. Germline trimming cut 4 bases from V and 4 bases from J; bases unmatched to any gene: 13. The germline V gene encodes CDR1 ENHRY and CDR2 SYGVKD. This CDR3 has 17 amino acids. The CDR3 spells CAISVGPAGGGADTQYF. The CDR3 bases are TGTGCCATCAGTGTGGGGCCGGCGGGAGGAGGGGCAGATACGCAGTATTTT.

CDR3 sequence reads: CASSGGTSGSKNIQYF. The CDR3 region has the DNA TGTGCCAGCAGCGGAGGGACTAGCGGTTCCAAAAACATTCAGTACTTC. The rearrangement joins TRBV9 to TRBJ2-4, with 11 bases that match TRBD2. Germline CDR1 and CDR2: SGDLS and YYNGEE. The V gene end was trimmed by 3 bases and the J gene end by 2 bases; junction bases not matched to a gene: 4. CDR3 size: 16 residues.

This clone has just one count. CDR3 sequence: CASTGLSGGNSPLHF. CDR3 bases: TGTGCCAGCACCGGACTCTCCGGGGGTAATTCACCCCTCCACTTT. V and J are TRBV6-5 and TRBJ1-6, with D possibly matching TRBD1 (5 bases). Trimming took off 7 bases at V and 6 bases at J, with 16 bases between the two ends. Germline CDR1 MNHEY, CDR2 SVGAGI. CDR3 size: 15 residues.

The chain carries TRBV13 and TRBJ1-1; D uncertain. This CDR3 region has 14 residues. V lost 5 bases, J lost 3 bases, and 13 bases lay in between. CDR1 and CDR2 (germline): PRHDT, FYEKMQ (reference sequence). This CDR3 is CASSPLGSHTEAFF. In DNA, the CDR3 is TGTGCCAGCAGCCCCCTCGGGAGTCACACTGAAGCTTTCTTT.

This chain uses TRBV19 with TRBJ1-1, with 8 bases fitting TRBD1. V shed 8 bases and J 0 bases; nucleotides not matched to a gene: 2. Germline V gene lookup returns CDR1 LNHDA and CDR2 SQIVND (reference sequence). CDR3 length equals 13 residues. This CDR3 is CASSDRVNTEAFF. CDR3 sequence (DNA): TGTGCCAGTTCGGACAGGGTGAACACTGAAGCTTTCTTT.

About this clone itself: Other DNA sequences of this sample code for an identical CDR3. The chain uses TRBV18 and TRBJ2-1, with 13 bases lining up with TRBD2. The germline gives CDR1 KGHSH, CDR2 LQKENI. The CDR3 is 16 amino acids. V dropped 3 bases and J dropped 3; count of bases not matched to a gene: 2. DNA for the CDR3: TGTGCCAGCTCACCCCGACTAGCGGGAGGCTACAATGAGCAGTTCTTC. Its translation is CASSPRLAGGYNEQFF.

The genes are TRBV7-2 and TRBJ1-2; D is ambiguous. This CDR3 region has 14 residues. Germline V gene sequence: CDR1 SGHTA, CDR2 FQGNSA. Trimming removed 2 bases from V and 0 bases from J, with 7 bases in between. The CDR3 reads CASSLFAANYGYTF. CDR3 bases: TGTGCCAGCAGCTTATTCGCAGCTAACTATGGCTACACCTTC.

V is TRBV10-3 and J is TRBJ1-1; no reliable D call. From germline, CDR1 is ENHRY and CDR2 SYGVKD. Trimming removed 7 bases at V and 6 bases at J, with 12 bases between. The CDR3 consists of 12 residues. The CDR3 is CAITPGGPEAFF. The CDR3 nucleotides read TGTGCCATCACCCCCGGCGGGCCTGAAGCTTTCTTT.

This chain uses TRBV5-1 with TRBJ2-5; 10 nucleotides line up with TRBD2. Unmatched junction bases numbered 6, after V lost 0 bases and J lost 4 bases. The germline V gene has CDR1 SGHRS and CDR2 YFSETQ. This CDR3 comprises 16 residues. The CDR3 coding sequence is TGCGCCAGCAGCTTGGCTCTAGCGGGAGTATCAGAGACCCAGTACTTC. Encoded protein: CASSLALAGVSETQYF.